This T cell receptor (beta chain) stems from a study of monozygotic twins with inflammatory bowel disease. Study results and limitations: Immunosuppressive treatments were not uniform, and this may have added variability to patient repertoires. IBD patients carried less diverse TCRbeta repertoires (inverse Simpson) than healthy co-twins.

About this clonotype: Its antigen is not known.

The authors made each sample's cDNA in eight separate reactions. TCRalpha and TCRbeta cDNA went through two nested PCRs of around 15 and 9 cycles. Using the 5' RACE reads, TCRdb records one entry per CDR3 protein without DNA. The sample features 200,000 to 250,000 distinct CDR3 sequences, with less than 2% in its top ten. CDR3 length equals 14 residues. Germline assignment: CDR1 SGHRS and CDR2 YFSETQ. The chain joins TRBV5-1 to TRBJ1-2. The specimen sequenced was blood. The TCR comes from a human donor with ulcerative colitis or Crohn's disease, or a healthy co-twin of an affected twin (not recorded which). Here the CDR3 reads CASSLDQNYGGYTF.